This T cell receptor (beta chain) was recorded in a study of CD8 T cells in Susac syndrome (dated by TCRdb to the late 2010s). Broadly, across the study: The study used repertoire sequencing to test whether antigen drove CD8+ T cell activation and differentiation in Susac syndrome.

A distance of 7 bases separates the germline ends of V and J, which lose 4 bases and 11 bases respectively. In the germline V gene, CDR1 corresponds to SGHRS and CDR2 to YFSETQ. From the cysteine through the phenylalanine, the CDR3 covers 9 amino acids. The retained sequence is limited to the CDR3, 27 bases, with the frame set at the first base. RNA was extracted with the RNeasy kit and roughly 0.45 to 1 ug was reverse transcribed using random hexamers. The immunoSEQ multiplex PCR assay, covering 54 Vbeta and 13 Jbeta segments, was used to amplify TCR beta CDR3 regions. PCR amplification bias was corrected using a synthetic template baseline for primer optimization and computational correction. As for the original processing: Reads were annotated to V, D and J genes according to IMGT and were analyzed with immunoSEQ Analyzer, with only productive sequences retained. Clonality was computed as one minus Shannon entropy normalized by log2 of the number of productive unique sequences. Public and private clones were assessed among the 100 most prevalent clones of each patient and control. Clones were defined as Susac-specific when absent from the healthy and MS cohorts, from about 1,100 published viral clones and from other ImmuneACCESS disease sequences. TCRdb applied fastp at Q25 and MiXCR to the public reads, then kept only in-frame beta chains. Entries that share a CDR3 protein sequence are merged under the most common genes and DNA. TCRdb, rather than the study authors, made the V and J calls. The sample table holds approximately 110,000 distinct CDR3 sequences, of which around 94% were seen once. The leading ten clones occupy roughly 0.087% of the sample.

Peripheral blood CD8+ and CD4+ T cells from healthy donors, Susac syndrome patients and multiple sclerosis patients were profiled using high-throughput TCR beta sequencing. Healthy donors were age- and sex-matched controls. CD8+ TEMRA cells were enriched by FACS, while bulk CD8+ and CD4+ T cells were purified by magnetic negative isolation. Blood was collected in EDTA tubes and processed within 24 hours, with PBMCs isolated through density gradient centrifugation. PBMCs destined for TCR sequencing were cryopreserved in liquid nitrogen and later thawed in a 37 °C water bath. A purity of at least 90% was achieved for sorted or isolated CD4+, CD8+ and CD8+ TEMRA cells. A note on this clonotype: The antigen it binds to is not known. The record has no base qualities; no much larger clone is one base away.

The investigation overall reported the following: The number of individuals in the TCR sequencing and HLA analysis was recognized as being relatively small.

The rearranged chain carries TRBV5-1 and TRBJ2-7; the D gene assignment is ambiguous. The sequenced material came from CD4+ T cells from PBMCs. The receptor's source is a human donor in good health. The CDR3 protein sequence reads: CASSPSKYF. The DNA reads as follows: TGCGCCAGCAGCCCCTCGAAGTACTTC. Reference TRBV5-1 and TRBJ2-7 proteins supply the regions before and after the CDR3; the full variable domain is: KAGVTQTPRYLIKTRGQQVTLSCSPISGHRSVSWYQQTPGQGLQFLFEYFSETQRNKGNFPGRFSGRQFSNSRSEMNVSTLELGDSALYLCASSPSKYFGPGTRLTVT.